The 17 T cell receptor beta chains below all came from one sample that was sequenced in a study of OX40 agonist ivuxolimab in advanced cancers. Profiled with immunoSEQ multiplex PCR; TCRdb holds only in-frame clones, not every one. The data show roughly 86,000 clones, 92% seen once. Sequences were derived from CD4+ or CD8+ T cells sorted from blood, sampled in a trial of the OX40 agonist ivuxolimab. The receptors shown here come from an adult with an advanced solid tumor such as melanoma, head and neck, liver or kidney cancer.

The rearrangement joins TRBV21-1 to TRBJ2-7; the table's D call, TRBD2, was not checked against the DNA. TRBV21-1 corresponds to a pseudogene. This CDR3 is 15 amino acids long. DNA of the CDR3: TGTGCCAGCAGCGATCCTAGACTAGCGGGAGAATTCCAGTACTTC. It translates to CASSDPRLAGEFQYF.

This rearrangement joins TRBV27 to TRBJ1-2; 7 nucleotides align to TRBD1. CDR3 size: 15 residues. CDR1 and CDR2 (germline): MNHEY, SMNVEV (reference sequence). V lost 3 bases, J lost 1 base, and 5 bases stayed unmatched. In DNA form, the CDR3 reads TGTGCCAGCAGTTTCTCGGGACAGTTTAACTATGGCTACACCTTC. This sequence encodes CASSFSGQFNYGYTF.

This chain uses TRBV11-2 with TRBJ2-7, with a weak D call TRBD1 (5 bases). Germline CDR1 and CDR2: SGHAT and FQNNGV. CDR3 size: 14 residues. Trimming removed 5 bases at V and 7 bases at J, with 18 bases between. The CDR3 region is CASSPQEPPREQYF. Here the CDR3 DNA reads TGTGCCAGCAGCCCACAGGAGCCCCCTCGTGAGCAGTACTTC. Drawing the rest from reference TRBV11-2 and TRBJ2-7, the complete variable domain is EAGVAQSPRYKIIEKRQSVAFWCNPISGHATLYWYQQILGQGPKLLIQFQNNGVVDDSQLPKDRFSAERLKGVDSTLKIQPAKLEDSAVYLCASSPQEPPREQYFGPGTRLTVT.

The chain carries TRBV28 and TRBJ2-5, with D perhaps TRBD2 (5 bases). The CDR3 totals 16 residues. Trimming took off 4 bases at V and 2 bases at J, with 17 bases between the two ends. In germline, CDR1 is MDHEN, CDR2 SYDVKM. The CDR3 here is CASSSSDSIGQETQYF. As DNA, the CDR3 is TGTGCCAGCAGTTCCTCGGACTCCATCGGACAAGAGACCCAGTACTTC.

This rearrangement joins TRBV19 to TRBJ2-5, with D unclear. The V end was cut by 3 bases, the J end by 4 bases, with 21 bases between. There are 17 residues in the CDR3. The germline V gene has CDR1 LNHDA and CDR2 SQIVND (reference sequence). The CDR3 reads CASSIPAFRAVGETQYF. As DNA, the CDR3 is TGTGCCAGTAGTATCCCGGCGTTTAGAGCAGTGGGAGAGACCCAGTACTTC.

This chain uses TRBV10-2 with TRBJ1-1; no reliable D call. The length of the CDR3 is 14 residues. Germline assignment: CDR1 WSHSY and CDR2 SAAADI. Between the trimmed V and J ends, which lost 6 bases and 1 base, there was a span of 12 bases. In DNA form, the CDR3 reads TGCGCCAGCAGAAACTCCGTCGCGAACACTGAAGCTTTCTTT. Translated: CASRNSVANTEAFF.

The rearrangement uses TRBV29-1 and TRBJ1-5, with 7 bases that match TRBD1. Germline V gene data show CDR1 as SQVTM and CDR2 as ANQGSEA. The CDR3 covers 13 residues. V was pared by 6 bases and J by 7 bases, with 9 bases of the junction left unmatched. CDR3 region: CSVGDSSDQPQHF. DNA of the CDR3: TGCAGCGTCGGGGACAGCTCGGACCAGCCCCAGCATTTT.

This chain uses TRBV5-1 with TRBJ1-3; a possible D gene is TRBD1 (6 bases). The V end was cut by 4 bases, the J end by 0 bases, with 14 bases between. CDR3 size: 16 residues. The germline V gene encodes CDR1 SGHRS and CDR2 YFSETQ. The CDR3 reads CASSLGGTNSGNTIYF. DNA for the CDR3: TGCGCCAGCAGCCTAGGGGGGACTAACTCTGGAAACACCATATATTTT.

The chain links TRBV5-1 to TRBJ1-4; D may be TRBD1 (6 bases). The CDR3 is made up of 16 amino acids. In germline, CDR1 is SGHRS, CDR2 YFSETQ. V dropped 4 bases and J dropped 5 bases, with 18 bases sitting between them. In nucleotides, the CDR3 is TGCGCCAGCAGCCCACAGATCTGGACAGTCAATGAAAAACTGTTTTTT. This translates into CASSPQIWTVNEKLFF. Full variable domain (remainder filled in from reference TRBV5-1 and TRBJ1-4): KAGVTQTPRYLIKTRGQQVTLSCSPISGHRSVSWYQQTPGQGLQFLFEYFSETQRNKGNFPGRFSGRQFSNSRSEMNVSTLELGDSALYLCASSPQIWTVNEKLFFGSGTQLSVL.

V and J are TRBV27 and TRBJ2-7; 8 bases align to TRBD2. V lost 6 bases to trimming and J lost 6 bases; unmatched junction nucleotides: 13. The CDR3 totals 15 residues. From germline, CDR1 is MNHEY and CDR2 SMNVEV (reference sequence). CDR3 loop: CASRAAGTSSLEQYF. CDR3 DNA: TGTGCCAGCAGGGCCGCCGGGACTAGTAGTCTCGAGCAGTACTTC.

The V and J genes are TRBV7-2 and TRBJ1-3; maybe TRBD1 (6 bases). Germline V gene lookup returns CDR1 SGHTA and CDR2 FQGNSA. The CDR3 length is 15 residues. The V gene lost 1 base and the J gene lost 11 bases, with 18 bases spanning the gap. CDR3 nucleotides: TGTGCCAGCAGCTTAGTAAGGCAGGGGAATTTCCCCATATATTTT. It codes for CASSLVRQGNFPIYF.

The V and J genes are TRBV6-6 and TRBJ1-4, with 10 bases fitting TRBD1. V was clipped by 6 bases and J by 8 bases; unmatched bases: 6. Germline loops: CDR1 MNHNY, CDR2 SVGAGI (reference sequence). The CDR3 runs to 14 residues. The CDR3 sequence is CASSSGTGEEKLFF. CDR3 nucleotides: TGTGCCAGCAGCTCCGGGACAGGGGAAGAAAAACTGTTTTTT.

This chain connects TRBV5-4 to TRBJ1-2; TRBD1 agrees at 8 bases. The V gene's germline CDR1 is SGHNT and CDR2 YYREEE (reference sequence). There are 14 residues in the CDR3. V was pared by 6 bases and J by 4 bases, with 8 bases of the junction left unmatched. CDR3 region: CASKGQGAGYGYTF. The CDR3 bases are TGTGCCAGCAAAGGACAGGGCGCCGGCTATGGCTACACCTTC.

The V and J genes are TRBV5-1 and TRBJ1-5, with D hard to call. V dropped 2 bases and J dropped 0 bases, with 12 bases sitting between them. The CDR3 runs 16 residues. Germline V gene data show CDR1 as SGHRS and CDR2 as YFSETQ. CDR3 region: CASSFWHTYSNQPQHF. CDR3 DNA sequence: TGCGCCAGCAGCTTTTGGCACACCTATAGCAATCAGCCCCAGCATTTT. The full variable domain, completed using reference TRBV5-1 and TRBJ1-5, is KAGVTQTPRYLIKTRGQQVTLSCSPISGHRSVSWYQQTPGQGLQFLFEYFSETQRNKGNFPGRFSGRQFSNSRSEMNVSTLELGDSALYLCASSFWHTYSNQPQHFGDGTRLSIL.

The chain couples TRBV7-2 to TRBJ2-5; D perhaps matches TRBD2 (5 bases). This CDR3 is 14 amino acids long. The V and J ends lost 1 base and 5 bases respectively, with 11 bases between them. Germline CDR1 reads SGHTA; CDR2 reads FQGNSA. CDR3 DNA: TGTGCCAGCAGCTTAGGTACTAGATCGGAGACCCAGTACTTC. Its protein product is CASSLGTRSETQYF.

The gene calls are TRBV30 and TRBJ1-2, with TRBD1 as a possible D gene (6 bases). The V gene's germline CDR1 is GTSNPN and CDR2 SVGIG (reference sequence). The length of the CDR3 is 15 residues. V was cut by 3 bases and J by 6 bases, with 20 bases left in between. The CDR3 sequence is CAWRVAGASPHGYTF. In nucleotides, the CDR3 is TGTGCCTGGAGGGTTGCAGGGGCCTCACCCCATGGCTACACCTTC.

The CDR3 reads CASSYSEPGYYGYTF. CDR3 DNA sequence: TGTGCCAGCAGTTACTCAGAACCTGGGTACTATGGCTACACCTTC. The rearrangement links TRBV6-5 to TRBJ1-2; D unresolved. The germline CDR1 and CDR2 sequences are MNHEY and SVGAGI. Trimming took off 0 bases at V and 3 bases at J, with 11 bases between the two ends. The CDR3 runs to 15 residues.